This T cell receptor (beta chain) was captured in a study of identifying expanded T cells in peripheral blood. Produced via immunoSEQ multiplex PCR; TCRdb's table is partial and in-frame only. The sample has 45,000 to 75,000 clones; about 85% are singletons. Study-wide results and caveats: Differentially abundant clones: around 1.2 between replicates, roughly 16 at roughly 13 days, under 25 at four. Across healthy donors, higher total template counts meant significantly greater roughly 2-week count variance.

In germline, CDR1 is LNHDA, CDR2 SQIVND (reference sequence). This CDR3 has 15 residues. Trimming pared 5 bases from V and 4 bases from J, leaving 16 bases between. Comment on this clone: As yet, its antigen is unknown.

Healthy donors had no documented immune events, such as infections, while sampled. This rearrangement joins TRBV19 to TRBJ2-3; D gene unclear. Sequenced sample: blood. The receptor was derived from a person aged 18 to 75 in good health. The CDR3 DNA reads TGTGCCAGTAGTCAACGACTGGGCCGCCCAGATACGCAGTATTTT. Its protein is CASSQRLGRPDTQYF.